This is a list of T cell receptor beta chains from one sample in a study of blood T cell repertoires in COVID-19. Sequencing used immunoSEQ multiplex PCR; TCRdb keeps in-frame clones, though not all of them. The sample shows about 300,000 clones, 85% to 90% of them seen only once. Sequencing input: PBMCs or T cells enriched from blood (not recorded which). These receptors originate from a young man who had recovered from COVID-19. CDR3s include the opening cysteine and the closing phenylalanine or tryptophan. D genes are given only for firm matches. Some rows have no size entry. The others give once, few or many, or a class for an expanded clone.

DNA | CDR3 | D | J | size | V
TGTGCCTTGCTAGGGACTAGCGGGAGGGGATACGGGGAGCTGTTTTTT | CALLGTSGRGYGELFF | TRBD2 | TRBJ2-2 | NA | TRBV30
TGTGCCAGCAGCCACAGGGGAAGTAATTCACCCCTCCACTTT | CASSHRGSNSPLHF | NA | TRBJ1-6 | NA | TRBV3-1/TRBV3-2
TGTGCCAGCAGCTCCGCAGGGGGCGGAGGAAACACCATATATTTT | CASSSAGGGGNTIYF | TRBD1 | TRBJ1-3 | NA | TRBV7-9
TGTGCCAGTAGTACCCCCGGGAGGAACACTGAAGCTTTCTTT | CASSTPGRNTEAFF | NA | TRBJ1-1 | NA | TRBV19
TGTGCCAGCAGCTTAGGTCCTAGCGAAAACACAGATACGCAGTATTTT | CASSLGPSENTDTQYF | NA | TRBJ2-3 | once | TRBV7-8
TGCGCCAGCAGCCCCCCCTACGGGGGGGACCCAGATACGCAGTATTTT | CASSPPYGGDPDTQYF | TRBD2 | TRBJ2-3 | NA | TRBV4-1
TGCGCCAGCACGTTAACTAGCGGGAGTTCAGGGGAGACCCAGTACTTC | CASTLTSGSSGETQYF | TRBD2 | TRBJ2-5 | NA | TRBV5-1
TGTGCCAGTAGGCCGACAGACCCTAATGAAAAACTGTTTTTT | CASRPTDPNEKLFF | NA | TRBJ1-4 | NA | TRBV19
TGCGCCAGCAGTCAACTAACCGGACTAGCGGTCCCCAGTCATGAGCAGTTCTTC | CASSQLTGLAVPSHEQFF | TRBD2 | TRBJ2-1 | once | TRBV23-1
TGTGCCAGCAGTACTAGGGAGCTGTTTTTT | CASSTRELFF | NA | TRBJ2-2 | few | TRBV7-9
TGCAGTGCGTCAGACAGGGGCGAGCAGTACTTC | CSASDRGEQYF | TRBD1 | TRBJ2-7 | NA | TRBV20-1
TGTGCCAGCAGCCCAGGACTAGCGCGCTCCTACAATGAGCAGTTCTTC | CASSPGLARSYNEQFF | TRBD2 | TRBJ2-1 | NA | TRBV11-2
TGTGCCAGCAGTGAATGGACAGGGGGCTTCTACAATGAGCAGTTCTTC | CASSEWTGGFYNEQFF | TRBD1 | TRBJ2-1 | NA | TRBV25-1
TGTGCCAGCAGTCGGGGGGTTCGCAATCAGCCCCAGCATTTT | CASSRGVRNQPQHF | NA | TRBJ1-5 | NA | TRBV6-5
TGTGCCAGCAGCGGACAGGGGTCCCCTGAAGCTTTCTTT | CASSGQGSPEAFF | TRBD1 | TRBJ1-1 | NA | TRBV12-3/TRBV12-4
TGTTTCGGGAACAGTAATGAAAAACTGTTTTTT | CFGNSNEKLFF | NA | TRBJ1-4 | NA | TRBV30
TGCGCCAGCAGTGAGTCCCCGGGACAGGGTCGGTACGAGCAGTACTTC | CASSESPGQGRYEQYF | TRBD1 | TRBJ2-7 | NA | TRBV10-1
TGTGCCAGCACAATGAACATGGGGCGAACCACTGAAGCTTTCTTT | CASTMNMGRTTEAFF | NA | TRBJ1-1 | NA | TRBV6-5
TGTGCCAGCAGATCGGGACTATCTGGAAACACCATATATTTT | CASRSGLSGNTIYF | NA | TRBJ1-3 | NA | TRBV6-5
TGTGCCAGCAGCTTGGGACTAGCGGGACCTTACGAGCAGTACTTC | CASSLGLAGPYEQYF | TRBD2 | TRBJ2-7 | NA | TRBV5-4
TGTGCCAGCAGCTCCCCCGACAGGGCCTCCTACAATGAGCAGTTCTTC | CASSSPDRASYNEQFF | TRBD1 | TRBJ2-1 | NA | TRBV7-6
TGTGCCAGCAGCGGAACAGGCCAAACTAATGAAAAACTGTTTTTT | CASSGTGQTNEKLFF | NA | TRBJ1-4 | NA | TRBV2
TGTGCTAGTGGTTTGCAGGGGGCCAACACTGAAGCTTTCTTT | CASGLQGANTEAFF | TRBD1 | TRBJ1-1 | NA | TRBV12-5
TGTGCCACCAGTGACAGACATGAAAACATTCAGTACTTC | CATSDRHENIQYF | NA | TRBJ2-4 | NA | TRBV24-1
TGTGCCAGCAGTTTTCAAAATCAGCCCCAGCATTTT | CASSFQNQPQHF | NA | TRBJ1-5 | NA | TRBV28
TGTGCCAGCAGCCGGACAGGGGGAGACACTGAAGCTTTCTTT | CASSRTGGDTEAFF | TRBD1 | TRBJ1-1 | NA | TRBV6-5
TGTGCCAGCAGCCAAGGTCCGGGGGGCCCCCCTTACGAGCAGTACTTC | CASSQGPGGPPYEQYF | NA | TRBJ2-7 | NA | TRBV3-1/TRBV3-2
TGTGCCCCCAATCCCCGGGAGTCTCCCCCCTACGAGCAGTACTTC | CAPNPRESPPYEQYF | NA | TRBJ2-7 | NA | TRBV27
TGCGCCAGGAGGGACAGACCCGTTCCGGAGACCCAGTACTTC | CARRDRPVPETQYF | TRBD1 | TRBJ2-5 | once | TRBV5-1
TGTGCCAGCAGTTTATTCCCTCCTCCGTTCGGGGTTAGTGGCTACACCTTC | CASSLFPPPFGVSGYTF | NA | TRBJ1-2 | NA | TRBV27
TGTGCCAGCAGCTCAGGAGGGCTGCGGAGTAATGAAAAACTGTTTTTT | CASSSGGLRSNEKLFF | NA | TRBJ1-4 | few | TRBV2
TGTGCCAGCAGTTTTGTTGTTTGGACAGGGGGGAACACCGGGGAGCTGTTTTTT | CASSFVVWTGGNTGELFF | TRBD1 | TRBJ2-2 | NA | TRBV27
TGCGCCAGCAGCTTGGGGACTAGCGGGAGTTGGGAAAACATTCAGTACTTC | CASSLGTSGSWENIQYF | TRBD2 | TRBJ2-4 | NA | TRBV5-1
TGTGCCATCAGTGAGTCGGAGGGGAGATCGAAACCCTACAATGAGCAGTTCTTC | CAISESEGRSKPYNEQFF | NA | TRBJ2-1 | NA | TRBV10-3
TGTGCCAGCAGAGAACAGGGACGGGGAGGGTATAGCAATCAGCCCCAGCATTTT | CASREQGRGGYSNQPQHF | NA | TRBJ1-5 | few | TRBV6-1
TGTGCCAGCAGGAACTTCGGGACTTTCTACACTGAAGCTTTCTTT | CASRNFGTFYTEAFF | NA | TRBJ1-1 | NA | TRBV3-1/TRBV3-2
TGTGCCAGCAGCCTGGACTTTAGCAATCAGCCCCAGCATTTT | CASSLDFSNQPQHF | NA | TRBJ1-5 | NA | TRBV7-2
TGTGCCTGGAGTGTATGGCAGGGGGGCGACTACACCTTC | CAWSVWQGGDYTF | TRBD1 | TRBJ1-2 | NA | TRBV30
TGCGCCAGCAGGGAGGGAGGCAGCAATCAGCCCCAGCATTTT | CASREGGSNQPQHF | NA | TRBJ1-5 | NA | TRBV10-2
TGTGCCAGCAGCTTAGCTGGGACACAAGTGAGTTATGGCTACACCTTC | CASSLAGTQVSYGYTF | NA | TRBJ1-2 | NA | TRBV7-9
TGTGCCAGCAGCTTACGAGGCGGGGGCCGGGACGAGCAGTACTTC | CASSLRGGGRDEQYF | NA | TRBJ2-7 | NA | TRBV11-3
TGCGCCAGCAGCTTCGGACAGAACACTGAAGCTTTCTTT | CASSFGQNTEAFF | NA | TRBJ1-1 | NA | TRBV5-1
TGTGCCAGTAGTACCGCCCACATACAAGAGACCCAGTACTTC | CASSTAHIQETQYF | NA | TRBJ2-5 | once | TRBV19
TGTGCCAGCAGCCTCAGGGTGGGTCAGCCCCAGCATTTT | CASSLRVGQPQHF | NA | TRBJ1-5 | NA | TRBV5-5
TGCGCCAGCAGGTTTGGGCCCGCGGGAGCCGTCTCTGGAAACACCATATATTTT | CASRFGPAGAVSGNTIYF | NA | TRBJ1-3 | NA | TRBV5-1
TGTGCCTGGAGTGAAGTGGACAGGAGCGAGCAGTACTTC | CAWSEVDRSEQYF | TRBD1 | TRBJ2-7 | NA | TRBV30
TGTGCCAGCAGCCCAGCGCAAACCCTCCCCCCACCCCTCCACTTT | CASSPAQTLPPPLHF | NA | TRBJ1-6 | NA | TRBV9
TGTGCCAGCAGCCAAGATCGAACCGGTGATACTAGCACAGATACGCAGTATTTT | CASSQDRTGDTSTDTQYF | NA | TRBJ2-3 | once | TRBV3-1/TRBV3-2
TGTGCCAGCAGTGATCCGGTCGACTCACCCTACGAGCAGTACTTC | CASSDPVDSPYEQYF | NA | TRBJ2-7 | NA | TRBV2
TGCGCCAGCAGCCGCGGGGTAAAACTGTTTTTT | CASSRGVKLFF | NA | TRBJ1-4 | NA | TRBV4-1
TGTGCCACCAGCAGACAACCGCTAATAGGACTCGAATACGAGCAGTACTTC | CATSRQPLIGLEYEQYF | NA | TRBJ2-7 | NA | TRBV15
TGTGCCAGCAGCTTAAGCAGCCGAGCGGGAGGGACAGAGACCCAGTACTTC | CASSLSSRAGGTETQYF | TRBD2 | TRBJ2-5 | once | TRBV5-4
TGTGCCAGCAGCCATACTGACAGGGAGAACACTGAAGCTTTCTTT | CASSHTDRENTEAFF | TRBD1 | TRBJ1-1 | NA | TRBV3-1/TRBV3-2